These 7 T cell receptor beta chains originate from one sample sequenced in a study of PD-1 blockade in classical Hodgkin lymphoma. Sequencing was performed with immunoSEQ multiplex PCR; in TCRdb, only in-frame clones are kept and a portion is missing. The repertoire holds about 85,000 clones, with nearly 95% as singletons. Each of the patients experienced relapse following autologous stem cell transplantation, and their brentuximab vedotin exposure differed. The specimen was peripheral blood mononuclear cells (PBMCs), collected before the second cycle of nivolumab. The receptors originated from a human donor with classical Hodgkin lymphoma.

The chain has TRBV2 and TRBJ2-3; no firm D call. Trimming stripped 7 bases from V and 0 bases from J, with 17 bases between. This CDR3 region has 16 residues. The V gene's germline CDR1 is SNHLY and CDR2 FYNNEI. In nucleotides, the CDR3 is TGTGCCAGCACCCCGGAAAAAATAGCTAGCACAGATACGCAGTATTTT. Encoded protein: CASTPEKIASTDTQYF.

This clone was recorded once. The chain joins TRBV28 to TRBJ1-2; no reliable D call. V dropped 2 bases and J dropped 6 bases, with 4 bases sitting between them. Germline V gives CDR1 MDHEN, CDR2 SYDVKM. The CDR3 has 11 residues. The DNA of the CDR3 is TGTGCCAGCAGTTTAACACATGGCTACACCTTC. Protein: CASSLTHGYTF.

The rearrangement links TRBV2 to TRBJ2-3; tentative D call: TRBD2 (6 bases). The germline V gene encodes CDR1 SNHLY and CDR2 FYNNEI. The germline V and J ends were trimmed by 8 bases and 0 bases, with 18 bases remaining between them. This CDR3 spans 16 amino acids. In DNA, the CDR3 is TGTGCCAGCGGGGGGAAGACGAGTGGTAGCACAGATACGCAGTATTTT. As protein: CASGGKTSGSTDTQYF.

This chain uses TRBV19 with TRBJ2-7, with D possibly being TRBD1 or TRBD2 (6 bases each). In germline, CDR1 is LNHDA, CDR2 SQIVND (reference sequence). The CDR3 totals 15 residues. V was cut by 7 bases and J by 2 bases, with 18 bases left in between. In nucleotides, the CDR3 is TGTGCCAGTACAGTGGGGGGAACAGGGACCTACGAGCAGTACTTC. It translates to CASTVGGTGTYEQYF.

The CDR3 nucleotides read TGTGCCAGCAGGGACCCTCACACTGAAGCTTTCTTT. This gives the protein CASRDPHTEAFF. This chain connects TRBV6-1 to TRBJ1-1; D unresolved. The V gene's germline CDR1 is MNHNS and CDR2 SASEGT. The CDR3 is 12 residues long. Trimming shortened V by 6 bases and J by 3 bases, and 8 bases separated the two germline ends.

This chain joins TRBV7-9 and TRBJ2-1; D call uncertain. The CDR3 has 14 residues. CDR1 SEHNR and CDR2 FQNEAQ come from the germline V gene (reference sequence). The V end was cut by 1 base, the J end by 2 bases, with 6 bases between. CDR3 DNA: TGTGCCAGCAGCTTAGTTGTAACCTACAATGAGCAGTTCTTC. It yields the protein CASSLVVTYNEQFF.

The chain employs TRBV5-1 and TRBJ2-3, with 9 bases identical to TRBD2. The junction had 11 bases not matched to a gene; V was cut back by 4 bases and J by 5 bases. The CDR3 has 16 residues. Looked up from germline, CDR1 is SGHRS and CDR2 is YFSETQ. CDR3 sequence (DNA): TGCGCCAGCAGCAGAGGGGCGGGAGGGCCGCAAGATACGCAGTATTTT. It specifies CASSRGAGGPQDTQYF.